This TCR beta chain was found in a study of shared clonotypes between healthy human individuals. Findings and caveats of the study: Unshared clonotypes carried lower generation probabilities than those common to all four donors.

Every subset's genomic DNA went evenly onto several immunoSEQ plates. Assay: immunoSEQ multiplex PCR; the TCRdb copy retains only in-frame clones and omits some. Of millions of clones listed, around 95% are singletons. CDR1 SGHRS and CDR2 YFSETQ come from the germline V gene. CDR3 size: 15 residues. V was clipped by 0 bases and J by 3 bases; unmatched bases: 4. As regards this clone: Its specificity is not known.

The chain carries TRBV5-1 and TRBJ2-7; 9 bases are a match to TRBD1. The sequence derives from a man between 18 and 29 years old in good health. The sample taken for sequencing was naive CD4+ T cells sorted from blood. Subset noted: CD45RA+ positively selected. CDR3 sequence (DNA): TGCGCCAGCAGCTTGGGGGACAGGGACCACTACGAGCAGTACTTC. Residues: CASSLGDRDHYEQYF.